This T cell receptor (beta chain) was found in a study of blood T cell repertoires in COVID-19. In the study overall: The study drew acute and convalescent COVID-19 samples from the United States, Italy and Spain.

Germline V gene data show CDR1 as ENHRY and CDR2 as SYGVKD. The CDR3 consists of 13 residues. The J segment lost 0 bases and the V segment lost 8 bases, leaving 1 base of the junction unmatched. Only in-frame clones appear in the TCRdb table, and some are missing; sequencing was by immunoSEQ multiplex PCR. Among 150,000 or so clones listed, approximately 80% were seen once. Comments on this clone: Other DNA sequences within the sample encode an identical CDR3.

The material sequenced was PBMCs or T cells enriched from blood (not recorded which). The V call is TRBV10-3, the J call TRBJ1-3, with 7 bases lining up with TRBD1. The TCR originated in a woman aged 45-59 years who had recovered from COVID-19. The CDR3 coding sequence is TGTGCCATCCGGGACAGCTCTGGAAACACCATATATTTT. It encodes CAIRDSSGNTIYF.